This T cell receptor beta chain was sequenced in a study of memory CD4+ T cells and cytomegalovirus serostatus. Profiling relied on immunoSEQ multiplex PCR, and the TCRdb table lists in-frame clones only, not all of them. The sample consists of roughly 86,000 clones, over 70% of them appearing once. Germline CDR1 SGHNT, CDR2 YENEEA. The trim removed 6 bases at V and 9 bases at J, leaving 7 bases unmatched. CDR3 length: 13 residues. Single viable CD3+CD4+CD8-CD45RO+ cells were sorted as the memory CD4+ T cells. The material sequenced was memory CD4+ T cells from blood. This TCR derives from an adult in good health and CMV-seropositive. This chain uses TRBV11-3 with TRBJ2-1; 8 bases align to TRBD1. CDR3 amino acids: CASSVTGGREQFF. The CDR3 DNA reads TGTGCCAGCAGTGTTACAGGGGGACGTGAGCAGTTCTTC.